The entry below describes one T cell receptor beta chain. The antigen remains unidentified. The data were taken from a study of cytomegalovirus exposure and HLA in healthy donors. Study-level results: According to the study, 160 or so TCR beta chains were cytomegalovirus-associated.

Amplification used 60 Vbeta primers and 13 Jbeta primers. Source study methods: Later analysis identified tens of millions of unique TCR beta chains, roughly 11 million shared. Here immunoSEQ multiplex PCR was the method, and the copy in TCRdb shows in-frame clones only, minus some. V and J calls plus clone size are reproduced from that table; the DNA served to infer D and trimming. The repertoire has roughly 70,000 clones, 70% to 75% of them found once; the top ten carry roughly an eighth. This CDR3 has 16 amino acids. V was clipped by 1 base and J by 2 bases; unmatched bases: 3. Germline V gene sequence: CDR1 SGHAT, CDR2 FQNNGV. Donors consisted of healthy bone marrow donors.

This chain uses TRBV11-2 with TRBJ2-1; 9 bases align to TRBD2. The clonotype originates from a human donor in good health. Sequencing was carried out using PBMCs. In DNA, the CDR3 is TGTGCCAGCAGCTTAGGGACTAGCGACACCTACAATGAGCAGTTCTTC. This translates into CASSLGTSDTYNEQFF.